One sample yielded the 21 T cell receptor beta chains listed below, sequenced in a study of cytomegalovirus exposure and HLA in healthy donors. The PCR ran on 60 Vbeta and 13 Jbeta primers. The method was immunoSEQ multiplex PCR; TCRdb's version includes in-frame clones alone and lacks a portion of them. The sample holds 210,000 or so clones; about four fifths are singletons and the top ten take around 9.6%. The sample comprised PBMCs. The receptors come from a woman between 50 and 59 years old in good health and CMV-seropositive.

The chain has TRBV19 and TRBJ1-4; 8 positions agree with TRBD1. The germline gives CDR1 LNHDA, CDR2 SQIVND (reference sequence). After removal of 3 bases from V and 5 bases from J, the junction contained 5 bases not matched to a gene. The CDR3 runs 15 residues. The CDR3 loop reads CASSIAGTGNEKLFF. CDR3 DNA: TGTGCCAGTAGTATCGCCGGGACAGGCAATGAAAAACTGTTTTTT.

V usage is TRBV27 and J usage is TRBJ1-6; possible D gene TRBD1, 5 bases. This CDR3 has 17 residues. V was clipped by 1 base and J by 1 base, with 11 bases between them. Germline CDR1 and CDR2: MNHEY and SMNVEV (reference sequence). CDR3 region: CASSLYRGRSYNSPLHF. The CDR3 DNA follows: TGTGCCAGCAGTTTATATCGGGGGAGATCCTATAATTCACCCCTCCACTTT.

The rearrangement links TRBV19 to TRBJ2-2; D is perhaps TRBD2 (6 bases). The V end lost 2 bases, the J end lost 6 bases, and 13 bases lay between the germline ends. In germline, CDR1 is LNHDA, CDR2 SQIVND (reference sequence). The CDR3 is made up of 15 amino acids. The CDR3 sequence is CASSIRQGGAGELFF. CDR3 bases: TGTGCCAGTAGTATACGGCAGGGAGGCGCCGGGGAGCTGTTTTTT.

The genes are TRBV6-4 and TRBJ1-6, with 9 bases identical to TRBD1. The J segment lost 2 bases and the V segment lost 6 bases, leaving 14 bases of the junction unmatched. This CDR3 contains 19 residues. Germline assignment: CDR1 MRHNA and CDR2 SNTAGT. The CDR3 protein is CASRQTGGIARPYNSPLHF. CDR3 sequence (DNA): TGTGCCAGCAGGCAGACAGGGGGTATTGCTAGGCCCTATAATTCACCCCTCCACTTT.

Turning to this clone: The junction and the germline gene differ at one end; a read error may be behind it. This sample also contains other DNA sequences that code for the same CDR3. The chain couples TRBV7-9 to TRBJ2-7; 9 positions match TRBD1. The CDR3 has 15 residues. Looked up from germline, CDR1 is SEHNR and CDR2 is FQNEAQ (reference sequence). CDR3 sequence reads: CASTAGTGNSYEQYF. CDR3 nucleotides: TGCGCCAGCACCGCCGGGACAGGGAACTCCTACGAGCAGTACTTC.

This rearrangement joins TRBV7-2 to TRBJ2-3; 10 bases fit TRBD2. CDR1 is SGHTA and CDR2 is FQGNSA in the germline V gene. With 6 bases clipped from V and 1 base from J, the junction kept 10 bases outside the gene matches. This CDR3 has 17 residues. The CDR3 sequence is CASRGRSGGAGTDTQYF. The CDR3 nucleotides are TGTGCCAGCAGGGGGAGAAGCGGGGGGGCCGGCACAGATACGCAGTATTTT.

V usage is TRBV7-2 and J usage is TRBJ2-5, with 7 bases fitting TRBD2. V lost 5 bases to trimming and J lost 3 bases; unmatched junction nucleotides: 6. Germline CDR1 is SGHTA and CDR2 is FQGNSA. This CDR3 has 14 amino acids. In nucleotides, the CDR3 is TGTGCCAGCAGCCAACGACTAGCAGAAGAGACCCAGTACTTC. It translates to CASSQRLAEETQYF.

Remarks on this clone: Compared with germline, one end of the junction differs, possibly owing to a read error. The chain uses TRBV6-1 and TRBJ1-3; D is perhaps TRBD1 (5 bases). Per germline, CDR1 MNHNS and CDR2 SASEGT. The CDR3 runs 14 residues. The CDR3 here is CASSGQYSENTIYF. In nucleotides, the CDR3 is TGTGCCAGCAGTGGACAGTACTCTGAAAACACCATATATTTT.

The rearrangement uses TRBV30 and TRBJ1-1; a possible D gene is TRBD1 (6 bases). The ends were cut back, 3 bases at V and 10 bases at J, with 15 bases in the middle. The CDR3 totals 12 residues. Looked up from germline, CDR1 is GTSNPN and CDR2 is SVGIG (reference sequence). The CDR3 protein is CAWSLGGIGAFF. The CDR3 region has the DNA TGTGCCTGGAGCTTAGGGGGAATCGGAGCTTTCTTT.

V is TRBV25-1 and J is TRBJ1-1, with 7 bases identical to TRBD1. This CDR3 has 15 residues. The ends lost 0 bases at V and 3 bases at J; junction bases unmatched: 4. Germline V gene data show CDR1 as MGHDK and CDR2 as SYGVNS. The CDR3 protein is CASSEYTGEDTEAFF. CDR3 DNA: TGTGCCAGCAGTGAATATACAGGGGAGGACACTGAAGCTTTCTTT.

The V gene is TRBV19, the J gene TRBJ1-2; possibly TRBD1 for D (6 bases). The germline CDR1 and CDR2 sequences are LNHDA and SQIVND (reference sequence). Trimming removed 3 bases at V and 4 bases at J, with 15 bases between. The CDR3 length is 15 residues. CDR3 DNA: TGTGCCAGTAGTATCCGAGGGGGATTCGGCTATGGCTACACCTTC. This sequence encodes CASSIRGGFGYGYTF.

The chain links TRBV4-1 to TRBJ2-1; 9 nucleotides match TRBD1. CDR1 MGHRA and CDR2 YSYEKL come from the germline V gene. The CDR3 covers 15 residues. V lost 5 bases, J lost 7 bases, and 9 bases stayed unmatched. The CDR3 is CASSTHRGPFNEQFF. CDR3 coding DNA: TGCGCCAGCAGCACTCACAGGGGGCCGTTTAATGAGCAGTTCTTC.

V is TRBV5-1 and J is TRBJ1-2; 8 nucleotides line up with TRBD1. CDR1 is SGHRS, CDR2 YFSETQ, per germline. V gave up 3 bases and J gave up 3 bases; unmatched junction bases: 10. CDR3 length: 16 residues. In nucleotides, the CDR3 is TGCGCCAGCAGCTCATCGCCAGGGGGCTACGACTATGGCTACACCTTC. Translated, it gives CASSSSPGGYDYGYTF.

The chain carries TRBV9 and TRBJ2-5; 10 bases are shared with TRBD1. The J call could be wrong; TRBJ2-7 is a better fit for the DNA end. Per the germline V gene, CDR1 is SGDLS and CDR2 is YYNGEE. The CDR3 has 15 amino acids. The CDR3 nucleotides read TGTGCCAGCAGCGTAGGACAGGGGGCCGGCTACGAGCAGTACTTC. This codes for CASSVGQGAGYEQYF.

This clone was counted between two and nine times. The rearrangement uses TRBV6-1 and TRBJ1-6, with no clear D. This CDR3 is 14 amino acids long. The germline V and J ends were trimmed by 2 bases and 6 bases, with 8 bases remaining between them. Looked up from germline, CDR1 is MNHNS and CDR2 is SASEGT. CDR3 loop: CASSEYHTNSPLHF. CDR3 coding DNA: TGTGCCAGCAGTGAATACCACACTAATTCACCCCTCCACTTT.

The V call is TRBV28, the J call TRBJ2-3; a weak D match, TRBD2 (6 bases). Germline CDR1 reads MDHEN; CDR2 reads SYDVKM. Trimming stripped 3 bases from V and 8 bases from J, with 15 bases between. There are 14 residues in the CDR3. The CDR3 bases are TGTGCCAGCAGTTTGCGGGACCAACTAGTTACGCAGTATTTT. Its protein product is CASSLRDQLVTQYF.

This clone has a single count. This chain uses TRBV6-5 with TRBJ1-1, with unresolved D. Germline values: CDR1 MNHEY, CDR2 SVGAGI. V was pared by 0 bases and J by 2 bases, with 13 bases between. The CDR3 runs 16 residues. CDR3 coding DNA: TGTGCCAGCAGTTACTCGGTGGGCAGGCAAAACACTGAAGCTTTCTTT. As protein: CASSYSVGRQNTEAFF.

The V gene is TRBV5-5, the J gene TRBJ2-7, with TRBD2 matching over 8 bases. J gave up 4 bases and V 4 bases, and 10 bases lay outside the gene matches. Germline V gives CDR1 SGHKS, CDR2 YYEKEE (reference sequence). The CDR3 length is 15 residues. DNA for the CDR3: TGTGCCAGCAGCCTGCGGGGGGACCTCGGGTACGAGCAGTACTTC. Amino acids: CASSLRGDLGYEQYF. The full variable domain, completed using reference TRBV5-5 and TRBJ2-7, is DAGVTQSPTHLIKTRGQQVTLRCSPISGHKSVSWYQQVLGQGPQFIFQYYEKEERGRGNFPDRFSARQFPNYSSELNVNALLLGDSALYLCASSLRGDLGYEQYFGPGTRLTVT.

The V call is TRBV18, the J call TRBJ2-7, with D uncertain. Germline V lookup: CDR1 KGHSH, CDR2 LQKENI. V was shortened by 3 bases and J by 2 bases, with 8 bases between the two germline ends. This CDR3 contains 13 residues. The CDR3 loop is CASSPSGPYEQYF. CDR3 sequence (DNA): TGTGCCAGCTCACCGTCAGGTCCCTACGAGCAGTACTTC.

The chain joins TRBV19 to TRBJ1-1, with 7 positions matching TRBD1. V shed 3 bases and J 5 bases; nucleotides not matched to a gene: 15. The length of the CDR3 is 17 residues. Germline CDR1 is LNHDA and CDR2 is SQIVND (reference sequence). This chain's CDR3 is CASSIHLRQGLGTEAFF. The CDR3, as DNA: TGTGCCAGTAGTATTCATCTGAGACAGGGCTTGGGGACTGAAGCTTTCTTT. Complete variable domain (other parts from reference TRBV19 and TRBJ1-1): DGGITQSPKYLFRKEGQNVTLSCEQNLNHDAMYWYRQDPGQGLRLIYYSQIVNDFQKGDIAEGYSVSREKKESFPLTVTSAQKNPTAFYLCASSIHLRQGLGTEAFFGQGTRLTVV.

The chain joins TRBV6-5 to TRBJ1-1; D possibly corresponds to TRBD1 (6 bases). V lost 5 bases and J lost 2, with 12 bases in between. Germline V gives CDR1 MNHEY, CDR2 SVGAGI. The length of the CDR3 is 14 residues. The CDR3 bases are TGTGCCAGCAGTCCTTGGACAGAAAACACTGAAGCTTTCTTT. This gives the protein CASSPWTENTEAFF.